The clone carrying this TCR beta chain was seen a few times. Its antigen is not known. This specimen belongs to a study of T-cell memory formation after mild COVID-19. The CDR3 has 13 amino acids. V was trimmed by 1 base and J by 5 bases, leaving 11 bases between them. Germline V gives CDR1 SQVTM, CDR2 ANQGSEA. Study conclusions and caveats: The second-wave clones peaking on day 37 were not confirmed as SARS-CoV-2-specific.

TCRdb itself ran the 5' RACE reads through MiXCR, one entry per CDR3 protein. This sample carries around 390,000 distinct CDR3 sequences, approximately 16% of them seen once, and the ten largest clones take about 22%. The gene calls are TRBV29-1 and TRBJ2-5, with D maybe TRBD1 (5 bases). The specimen sequenced was PBMCs or a T cell subset sorted from them (not recorded which). The sequence came from a man aged 18 to 30 who had mild COVID-19 (a few samples of this study predate the infection). Cell type and time point are not known. The CDR3 nucleotides are TGCAGCGTTGAAGTTGGGGCCCGTGAGACCCAGTACTTC. Protein: CSVEVGARETQYF.